The clone carrying this T cell receptor beta chain appeared a few times. No antigen is known for it. This sample is part of a study of cytomegalovirus exposure and HLA in healthy donors. 13 Jbeta primers and 60 Vbeta primers were used for the PCR. The repertoire was sequenced with immunoSEQ multiplex PCR; TCRdb's copy has only in-frame clones and lacks some. The sample has about 150,000 clones, roughly 72% seen once. The ends lost 3 bases at V and 0 bases at J; junction bases unmatched: 7. Per germline, CDR1 MDHEN and CDR2 SYDVKM. CDR3 length: 16 residues. Whole-study results and caveats: In a later analysis, V- and J-gene trimming of beta chains associated with a DCLRE1C missense variant, replicated independently.

The TCR was taken from a man between 25 and 39 years old in good health and CMV-seronegative. The V and J genes are TRBV28 and TRBJ2-7; the match to TRBD1 covers 8 bases. The sequencing sample was made of PBMCs. CDR3 region: CASSFSGQGASYEQYF. In DNA form, the CDR3 reads TGTGCCAGCAGTTTCTCCGGACAGGGAGCCTCCTACGAGCAGTACTTC.